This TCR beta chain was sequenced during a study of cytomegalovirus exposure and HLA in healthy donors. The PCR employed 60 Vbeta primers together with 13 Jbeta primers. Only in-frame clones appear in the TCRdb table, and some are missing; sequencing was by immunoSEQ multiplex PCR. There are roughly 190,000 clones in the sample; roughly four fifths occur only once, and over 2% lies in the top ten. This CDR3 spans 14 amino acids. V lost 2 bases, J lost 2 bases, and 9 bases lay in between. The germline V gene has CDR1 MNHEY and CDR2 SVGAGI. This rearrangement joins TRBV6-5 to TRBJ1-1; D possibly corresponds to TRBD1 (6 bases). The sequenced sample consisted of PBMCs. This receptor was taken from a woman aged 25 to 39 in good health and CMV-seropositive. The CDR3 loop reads CASSYDRKNTEAFF. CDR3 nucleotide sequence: TGTGCCAGCAGTTACGACAGGAAAAACACTGAAGCTTTCTTT.